A selection of T cell receptor beta chains follows, all from one sample in a study of T cell repertoires in cytomegalovirus infection. TCRdb recomputed calls from the reads with MiXCR, one row per CDR3 protein. This sample has some 590,000 distinct CDR3 sequences, with approximately 40% found just once. Their antigens are not known. Sample: cultured PBMCs, taken from culture after CMV antigen stimulation. These receptors were taken from a human donor in good health (CMV status not recorded). Some clones in this sample may be carry-over from other donors' samples. CDR3s include the opening cysteine and the closing phenylalanine or tryptophan. D genes are given only for firm matches. The listing skips clone size in some rows; elsewhere it reads once, few, many or a size class.

j_call clone_size v_call d_call cdr3_aa cdr3_nt
TRBJ2-1 . TRBV20-1 . CSARGPSQSSYNEQFF TGCAGTGCTAGGGGGCCTTCTCAGAGCTCCTACAATGAGCAGTTCTTC
TRBJ2-7 . TRBV6-8 TRBD2 CASSTPGLAHEQYF TGTGCCAGCAGTACTCCGGGACTAGCCCACGAGCAGTACTTC
TRBJ2-1 . TRBV11-2 . CASSLDLTRSYNEQFF TGTGCCAGCAGCTTAGACCTGACTAGATCCTATAATGAGCAGTTCTTC
TRBJ2-5 many TRBV12-3/TRBV12-4 . CASSLDSQETQYF TGTGCCAGCAGTCTAGACAGCCAAGAGACCCAGTACTTC
TRBJ2-5 . TRBV12-3/TRBV12-4 . CASSWTVGETQYF TGTGCCAGCAGTTGGACAGTGGGAGAGACCCAGTACTTC
TRBJ2-5 . TRBV7-6 TRBD2 CASSRLAGGDETQYF TGTGCCAGCAGTCGACTAGCGGGAGGAGATGAGACCCAGTACTTC
TRBJ2-5 . TRBV6-2/TRBV6-3 . CASSRRDLQETQYF TGTGCCAGCAGTCGACGGGACTTGCAAGAGACCCAGTACTTC
TRBJ1-2 . TRBV7-2 TRBD1 CASSAGQGFYGYTF TGTGCCAGCAGCGCCGGACAGGGATTTTATGGCTACACCTTC
TRBJ1-4 . TRBV24-1 . CATSDPETSEKLFF TGTGCCACCAGTGATCCCGAAACTTCCGAAAAACTGTTTTTT
TRBJ1-3 . TRBV14 . CASSHSPVHSGNTIYF TGTGCCAGCAGCCATAGCCCGGTACACTCTGGAAACACCATATATTTT
TRBJ1-2 . TRBV10-3 TRBD1 CATGQGIPPNYGYTF TGTGCCACGGGACAGGGAATTCCCCCTAACTATGGCTACACCTTC
TRBJ2-1 . TRBV7-8 . CASSEASNEQFF TGTGCCAGCAGTGAAGCCTCCAATGAGCAGTTCTTC
TRBJ1-3 . TRBV6-2/TRBV6-3 . CASSLDPQSSGNTIYF TGTGCCAGCAGCCTCGACCCTCAGAGCTCTGGAAACACCATATATTTT
TRBJ2-2 . TRBV10-3 . CATRTGPNTGELFF TGTGCCACTAGGACTGGACCGAACACCGGGGAGCTGTTTTTT
TRBJ2-5 . TRBV20-1 . CSASRINHRRETQYF TGCAGTGCTAGCCGAATTAACCACCGCCGAGAGACCCAGTACTTC
TRBJ2-7 . TRBV12-5 TRBD1 CASGTPYRDSPYEQYF TGTGCTAGTGGTACGCCCTACCGGGACAGTCCCTACGAGCAGTACTTC
TRBJ2-5 many TRBV7-2 . CASSLGVEETQYF TGTGCCAGCAGCTTAGGGGTGGAAGAGACCCAGTACTTC
TRBJ2-1 . TRBV5-4 . CASSVGGSYNEQFF TGTGCCAGCAGTGTCGGGGGCTCCTACAATGAGCAGTTCTTC
TRBJ2-5 many TRBV7-2 TRBD2 CASSSPPAGGWRETQYF TGTGCCAGCAGCTCCCCCCCGGCGGGAGGGTGGAGGGAGACCCAGTACTTC
TRBJ2-1 . TRBV7-2 . CASSLVLAAYNEQFF TGTGCCAGCAGCTTGGTACTAGCTGCCTACAATGAGCAGTTCTTC
TRBJ1-5 . TRBV6-6 . CASSYPALPQHF TGTGCCAGCAGTTACCCCGCGCTGCCCCAGCATTTT
TRBJ2-4 . TRBV7-2 . CASSLDAQWRKYF TGTGCCAGCAGCTTAGATGCTCAATGGAGGAAGTACTTC
TRBJ1-2 . TRBV7-9 TRBD1 CASSPGVGTAVYGYTF TGTGCCAGCAGCCCTGGAGTTGGGACAGCGGTATATGGCTACACCTTC
TRBJ1-1 . TRBV29-1 . CSVAGLNTEAFF TGCAGCGTTGCTGGGCTGAACACTGAAGCTTTCTTT
TRBJ1-2 . TRBV28 TRBD1 CASSPRTGGADGYTF TGTGCCAGCAGTCCTAGGACAGGGGGCGCCGATGGCTACACCTTC
TRBJ1-1 . TRBV6-5 . CASSYSSGVGTEAFF TGTGCCAGCAGTTACTCGAGCGGGGTCGGAACTGAAGCTTTCTTT
TRBJ1-2 few TRBV6-2/TRBV6-3 . CAIAEKLYYGYTF TGTGCCATCGCAGAGAAACTCTACTATGGCTACACCTTC
TRBJ2-3 few TRBV7-8 TRBD2 CASRIAGGADTQYF TGTGCCAGCAGGATAGCGGGAGGCGCAGATACGCAGTATTTT
TRBJ2-5 once TRBV7-9 . CASSRIQGETQYF TGTGCCAGCAGCCGTATACAGGGCGAGACCCAGTACTTC